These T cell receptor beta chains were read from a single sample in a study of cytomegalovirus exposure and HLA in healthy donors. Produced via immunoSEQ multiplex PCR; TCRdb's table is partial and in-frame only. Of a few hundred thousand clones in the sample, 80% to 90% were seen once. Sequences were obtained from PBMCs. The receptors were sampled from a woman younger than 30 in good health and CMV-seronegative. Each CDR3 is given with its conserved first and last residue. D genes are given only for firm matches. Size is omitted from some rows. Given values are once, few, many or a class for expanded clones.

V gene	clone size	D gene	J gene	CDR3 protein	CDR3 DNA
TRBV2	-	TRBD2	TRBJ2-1	CASTLSAGTYSKSGFF	TGTGCCAGCACTCTTTCAGCGGGGACCTACTCGAAGTCGGGTTTCTTC
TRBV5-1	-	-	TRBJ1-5	CASRRIPGDQPQHF	TGCGCCAGCAGGCGAATCCCCGGGGATCAGCCCCAGCATTTT
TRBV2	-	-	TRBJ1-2	CASRLYRESYGYTF	TGTGCCAGCAGGCTTTACAGGGAAAGCTATGGCTACACCTTC
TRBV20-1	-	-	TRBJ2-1	CSAQTGDGQFF	TGCAGTGCCCAGACAGGTGATGGGCAGTTCTTC
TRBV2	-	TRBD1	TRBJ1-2	CASSAGTGETNYGYTF	TGTGCCAGCAGTGCCGGGACAGGAGAAACTAACTATGGCTACACCTTC
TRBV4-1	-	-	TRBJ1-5	CASSQRPTDQPQHF	TGCGCCAGCAGCCAGCGACCGACAGATCAGCCCCAGCATTTT
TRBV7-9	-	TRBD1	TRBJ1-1	CSSSLTGDTEAFF	TGTTCCAGCAGCTTGACAGGGGATACTGAAGCTTTCTTT
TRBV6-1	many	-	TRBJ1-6	CASSAEGSPLHF	TGTGCCAGCAGTGCCGAGGGTTCACCCCTCCACTTT
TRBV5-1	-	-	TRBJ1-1	CASSLAVGGGTEAFF	TGCGCCAGCAGCTTGGCCGTCGGGGGGGGGACTGAAGCTTTCTTT
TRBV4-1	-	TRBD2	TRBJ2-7	CASSYRLAGNYEQYF	TGCGCCAGCAGCTACCGGTTAGCGGGGAACTACGAGCAGTACTTC
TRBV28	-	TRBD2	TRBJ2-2	CASSLLAGGTNTGELFF	TGTGCCAGCAGCTTACTAGCGGGGGGCACGAACACCGGGGAGCTGTTTTTT
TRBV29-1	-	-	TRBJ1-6	CSVAVRESGSYNSPLHF	TGCAGCGTTGCGGTCAGGGAATCAGGCTCCTATAATTCACCCCTCCACTTT
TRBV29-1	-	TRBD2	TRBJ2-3	CSVDGAGGTSDTQYF	TGCAGCGTTGATGGAGCGGGGGGAACGTCAGATACGCAGTATTTT
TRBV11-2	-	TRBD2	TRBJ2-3	CASSLEAGADTQYF	TGTGCCAGCAGCTTAGAAGCGGGGGCAGATACGCAGTATTTT
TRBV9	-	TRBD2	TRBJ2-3	CASSVAGGPADTQYF	TGTGCCAGCAGCGTAGCGGGGGGGCCTGCAGATACGCAGTATTTT
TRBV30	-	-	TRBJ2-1	CAWSSGHSPYNEQFF	TGTGCCTGGAGTTCAGGGCATTCCCCTTACAATGAGCAGTTCTTC
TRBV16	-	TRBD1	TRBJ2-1	CASSQRGQGILDEQFF	TGTGCCAGCAGCCAAAGGGGACAGGGGATATTGGATGAGCAGTTCTTC
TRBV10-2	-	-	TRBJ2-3	CASGQGTDTQYF	TGCGCCAGCGGCCAGGGGACAGATACGCAGTATTTT
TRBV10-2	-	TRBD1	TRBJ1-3	CASSVQPGQVGSGNTIYF	TGCGCCAGCAGTGTCCAACCGGGACAGGTGGGCTCTGGAAACACCATATATTTT
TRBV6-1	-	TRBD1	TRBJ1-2	CASSDGQGVNYGYTF	TGTGCCAGCAGTGACGGACAGGGGGTGAACTATGGCTACACCTTC
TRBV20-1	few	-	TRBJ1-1	CSASLATEAFF	TGCAGTGCTAGTCTGGCCACTGAAGCTTTCTTT
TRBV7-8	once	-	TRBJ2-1	CASSLVWAAYNEQFF	TGTGCCAGCAGCTTAGTCTGGGCAGCTTACAATGAGCAGTTCTTC
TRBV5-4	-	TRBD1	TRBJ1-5	CASSQDLTGVGNQPQHF	TGTGCCAGCAGCCAAGATCTAACAGGGGTCGGCAATCAGCCCCAGCATTTT
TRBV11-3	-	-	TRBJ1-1	CASGYLTGTEAFF	TGTGCCAGCGGCTATCTTACAGGCACTGAAGCTTTCTTT
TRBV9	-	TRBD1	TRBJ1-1	CASSGQGVNTEAFF	TGTGCCAGCAGCGGACAGGGGGTAAACACTGAAGCTTTCTTT
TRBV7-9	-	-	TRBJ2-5	CASSLGQIQETQYF	TGTGCCAGCAGCTTAGGGCAGATCCAAGAGACCCAGTACTTC
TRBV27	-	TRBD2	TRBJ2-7	CASSLGLAGFEQYF	TGTGCCAGCAGTTTGGGCCTAGCGGGGTTCGAGCAGTACTTC
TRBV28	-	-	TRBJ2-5	CASSFPGRETQYF	TGTGCCAGCAGTTTCCCAGGGAGGGAGACCCAGTACTTC
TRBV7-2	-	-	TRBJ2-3	CASSEQAGTFTDTQYF	TGTGCCAGCAGCGAACAAGCGGGTACCTTCACAGATACGCAGTATTTT
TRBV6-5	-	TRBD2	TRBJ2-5	CASSEGTRWETQYF	TGTGCCAGCAGTGAAGGGACTAGGTGGGAGACCCAGTACTTC
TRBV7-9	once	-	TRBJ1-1	CSSSPWTDTEAFF	TGTTCCAGCAGCCCTTGGACAGACACTGAAGCTTTCTTT
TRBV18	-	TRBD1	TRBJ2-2	CASSSTGGAGGTGELFF	TGTGCCAGCTCGTCCACAGGGGGCGCAGGAGGAACCGGGGAGCTGTTTTTT
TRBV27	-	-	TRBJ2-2	CASSLTPEYTGELFF	TGTGCCAGCAGTTTAACACCAGAATACACCGGGGAGCTGTTTTTT
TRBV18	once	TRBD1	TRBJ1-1	CASSLDRLNTEAFF	TGTGCCAGCTCACTGGACAGGTTAAACACTGAAGCTTTCTTT
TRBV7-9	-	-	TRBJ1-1	CASNYGPGGTEAFF	TGTGCCAGCAACTACGGTCCAGGCGGGACTGAAGCTTTCTTT
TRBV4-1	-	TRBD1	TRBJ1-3	CASSQRAPGQGAYMGGNTIYF	TGCGCCAGCAGCCAAAGAGCGCCGGGACAGGGGGCTTACATGGGTGGAAACACCATATATTTT
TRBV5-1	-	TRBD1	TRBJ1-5	CASSQTGSNQPQHF	TGCGCCAGCAGCCAGACAGGGAGCAATCAGCCCCAGCATTTT
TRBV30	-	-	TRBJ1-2	CACSEGIDGYTF	TGTGCCTGCTCTGAGGGCATAGATGGCTACACCTTC
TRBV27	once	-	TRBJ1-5	CASSPNRGDLSNQPQHF	TGTGCCAGCAGTCCAAACCGGGGGGATTTAAGCAATCAGCCCCAGCATTTT
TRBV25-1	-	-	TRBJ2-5	CASSESMGGTETQYF	TGTGCCAGCAGTGAATCGATGGGGGGTACAGAGACCCAGTACTTC
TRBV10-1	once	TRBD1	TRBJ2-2	CAGQGVNTGELFF	TGCGCCGGACAGGGGGTCAACACCGGGGAGCTGTTTTTT
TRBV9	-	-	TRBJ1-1	CASSAGGVNTEAFF	TGTGCCAGCAGCGCCGGGGGAGTGAACACTGAAGCTTTCTTT
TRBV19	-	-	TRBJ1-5	CASSPTGQNQPQHF	TGTGCCAGTAGCCCGACAGGACAAAATCAGCCCCAGCATTTT
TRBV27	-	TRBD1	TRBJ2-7	CASLGQGYEQYF	TGTGCCAGCCTAGGACAGGGATACGAGCAGTACTTC
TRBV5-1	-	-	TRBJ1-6	CASSSVSGQLNSPLHF	TGCGCCAGCAGCTCGGTGTCCGGACAACTCAATTCACCCCTCCACTTT
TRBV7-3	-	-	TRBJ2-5	CASSSSRRETQYF	TGTGCCAGCAGCTCCTCTCGCAGGGAGACCCAGTACTTC
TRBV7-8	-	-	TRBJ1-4	CASSLVGVTTNEKLFF	TGTGCCAGCAGCTTAGTAGGGGTTACGACTAATGAAAAACTGTTTTTT
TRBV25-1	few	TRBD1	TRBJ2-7	CASSESGGTGWYEQYF	TGTGCCAGCAGTGAATCTGGAGGGACAGGGTGGTACGAGCAGTACTTC
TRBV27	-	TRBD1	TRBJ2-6	CASSPLLGGPNSGANVLTF	TGTGCCAGCAGTCCTTTACTAGGGGGCCCCAACTCTGGGGCCAACGTCCTGACTTTC
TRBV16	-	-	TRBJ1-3	CASRPSDSGNTIYF	TGTGCCAGCAGGCCTAGTGACTCTGGAAACACCATATATTTT
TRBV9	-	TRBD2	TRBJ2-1	CASSLGLAGANEQFF	TGTGCCAGCAGTCTGGGACTAGCGGGGGCCAATGAGCAGTTCTTC
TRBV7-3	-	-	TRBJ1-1	CASSLYMNTEAFF	TGTGCCAGCAGCTTATATATGAACACTGAAGCTTTCTTT
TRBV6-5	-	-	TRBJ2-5	CASCTCLAGWETQYF	TGTGCCAGCTGTACCTGTCTGGCCGGGTGGGAGACCCAGTACTTC
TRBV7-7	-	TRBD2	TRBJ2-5	CASSVGTSGKETQYF	TGTGCCAGCAGCGTCGGGACTAGCGGGAAAGAGACCCAGTACTTC
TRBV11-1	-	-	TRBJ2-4	CASSFGLNSVAKNIQYF	TGTGCCAGCAGCTTCGGACTGAACTCAGTAGCCAAAAACATTCAGTACTTC
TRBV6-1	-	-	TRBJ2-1	CASNPRDTVHNEQFF	TGTGCCAGCAACCCCCGGGACACGGTACACAATGAGCAGTTCTTC
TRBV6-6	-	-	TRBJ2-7	CASSYLAQESSYEQYF	TGTGCCAGCAGTTATCTTGCACAGGAGAGCTCCTACGAGCAGTACTTC
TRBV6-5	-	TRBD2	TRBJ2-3	CASSLGAGVSQYF	TGTGCCAGCAGTTTGGGAGCGGGGGTTTCGCAGTATTTT